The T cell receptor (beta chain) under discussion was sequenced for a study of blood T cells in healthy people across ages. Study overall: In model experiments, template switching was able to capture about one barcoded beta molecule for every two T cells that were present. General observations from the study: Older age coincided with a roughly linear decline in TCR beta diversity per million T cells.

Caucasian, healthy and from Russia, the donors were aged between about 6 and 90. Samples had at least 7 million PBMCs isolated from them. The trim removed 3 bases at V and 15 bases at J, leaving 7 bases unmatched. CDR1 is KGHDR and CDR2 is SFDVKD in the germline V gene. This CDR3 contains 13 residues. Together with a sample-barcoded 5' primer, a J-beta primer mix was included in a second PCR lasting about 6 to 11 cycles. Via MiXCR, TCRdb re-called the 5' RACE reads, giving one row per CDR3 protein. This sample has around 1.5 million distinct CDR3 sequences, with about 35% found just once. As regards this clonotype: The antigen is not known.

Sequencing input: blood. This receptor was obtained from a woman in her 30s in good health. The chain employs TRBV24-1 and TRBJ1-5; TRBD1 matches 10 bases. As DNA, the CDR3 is TGTGCCACCAGTGATCGGACAGGGGGAGGGAGGCATTTT. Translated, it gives CATSDRTGGGRHF.